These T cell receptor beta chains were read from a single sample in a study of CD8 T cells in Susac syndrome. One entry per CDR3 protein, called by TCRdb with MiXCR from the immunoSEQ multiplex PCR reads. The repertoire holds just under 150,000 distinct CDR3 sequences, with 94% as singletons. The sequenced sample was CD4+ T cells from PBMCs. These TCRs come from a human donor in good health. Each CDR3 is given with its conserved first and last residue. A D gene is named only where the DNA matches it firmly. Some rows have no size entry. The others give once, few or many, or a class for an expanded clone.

CASSVMGQPNYEQYF	TGTGCCAGCAGTGTTATGGGACAGCCCAACTACGAGCAGTACTTC	TRBJ2-7	TRBD1	TRBV2	-
CASSEDRVKGYTF	TGTGCCAGCAGCGAGGACAGGGTGAAGGGCTACACCTTC	TRBJ1-2	TRBD1	TRBV7-2	-
CASSRTGGYYEQYF	TGTGCCAGCAGCCGCACCGGCGGATACTACGAGCAGTACTTC	TRBJ2-7	-	TRBV7-8	-
CASSQDPAGVTGELFF	TGCGCCAGCAGCCAAGATCCAGCGGGAGTAACCGGGGAGCTGTTTTTT	TRBJ2-2	TRBD2	TRBV4-1	-
CASSVSGRGTGELFF	TGTGCCAGCAGCGTTAGCGGGAGAGGTACCGGGGAGCTGTTTTTT	TRBJ2-2	TRBD2	TRBV9	-
CASSVVREGRADTQYF	TGTGCCAGCAGCGTAGTACGGGAGGGCCGGGCAGATACGCAGTATTTT	TRBJ2-3	TRBD2	TRBV9	-
CASILDRSTDTQYF	TGTGCCAGCATCCTGGACAGAAGCACAGATACGCAGTATTTT	TRBJ2-3	-	TRBV28	-
CASSYESDTQYF	TGTGCCAGCAGTTACGAGAGTGATACGCAGTATTTT	TRBJ2-3	-	TRBV6-6	-
CASKQAINEKLFF	TGTGCCAGCAAACAGGCCATTAATGAAAAACTGTTTTTT	TRBJ1-4	-	TRBV2	-
CASSLYQLNTEAFF	TGTGCCAGCAGTTTATATCAGCTTAACACTGAAGCTTTCTTT	TRBJ1-1	-	TRBV27	once
CASSEDTTDTQYF	TGTGCCAGCAGTGAGGACACCACAGATACGCAGTATTTT	TRBJ2-3	-	TRBV2	-
CASSLKGGYLYGYTF	TGTGCCAGCAGTTTAAAAGGGGGATACCTCTATGGCTACACCTTC	TRBJ1-2	-	TRBV2	-
CASSIGRGNTEAFF	TGTGCCAGTAGTATTGGCAGGGGGAACACTGAAGCTTTCTTT	TRBJ1-1	-	TRBV19	-
CASTSPGAYGYTF	TGTGCCAGCACGAGTCCAGGGGCCTATGGCTACACCTTC	TRBJ1-2	-	TRBV25-1	-
CASSGAGVFKNIQYF	TGTGCCAGTAGTGGGGCAGGAGTATTCAAAAACATTCAGTACTTC	TRBJ2-4	-	TRBV19	-
CASSLPGQGFRTQYF	TGTGCCAGCAGTCTTCCGGGACAGGGCTTTCGTACCCAGTACTTC	TRBJ2-5	TRBD1	TRBV28	-
CASSQGRRGRGRTEAFF	TGTGCCAGCAGCCAAGGACGCCGTGGCAGGGGGAGGACTGAAGCTTTCTTT	TRBJ1-1	TRBD1	TRBV3-1	-
CASSMTAGGTYGYTF	TGTGCCAGTAGTATGACGGCAGGGGGGACCTATGGCTACACCTTC	TRBJ1-2	TRBD1	TRBV19	-
CASSPPGTSGHTDTQYF	TGTGCCAGCTCACCACCGGGGACTAGCGGGCACACAGATACGCAGTATTTT	TRBJ2-3	TRBD2	TRBV18	-
CAIRGTGNNQPQHF	TGTGCCATCCGGGGGACAGGGAACAATCAGCCCCAGCATTTT	TRBJ1-5	TRBD1	TRBV10-3	-
CASSRGLAGGETQYF	TGTGCCAGCAGTAGGGGACTAGCGGGAGGAGAGACCCAGTACTTC	TRBJ2-5	TRBD2	TRBV27	once
CASSLAGANTGELFF	TGCGCCAGCAGCTTGGCGGGAGCGAACACCGGGGAGCTGTTTTTT	TRBJ2-2	-	TRBV5-1	-
CSVDRYGYTF	TGCAGCGTTGACCGGTACGGCTACACCTTC	TRBJ1-2	-	TRBV29-1	once
CASSLAGSAGGIQYF	TGCGCCAGCAGCTTGGCCGGTTCAGCCGGGGGCATTCAGTACTTC	TRBJ2-4	-	TRBV5-1	-
CASSLRRQQETQYF	TGTGCCAGCAGTTTACGTCGGCAACAAGAGACCCAGTACTTC	TRBJ2-5	-	TRBV12-3/TRBV12-4	-
CASSPPAGVSYNEQFF	TGTGCCAGCTCACCACCGGCAGGGGTTTCCTACAATGAGCAGTTCTTC	TRBJ2-1	-	TRBV18	-